Sequencing of this T cell receptor beta chain was carried out in a study of tumor-infiltrating lymphocytes in primary liver carcinoma. Study at large: Each sample had roughly 3.65 to 7.5 million productive TCRbeta reads regardless of tissue type.

Study-wide points: Significantly greater top-250-clone fractions characterized tumors relative to blood (p = 0.039).

Extraction also yielded germline DNA, while blood RNA was obtained from unsorted whole blood. Per germline, CDR1 SGHAT and CDR2 FQNNGV. The CDR3 spans 13 residues. Of note for this clonotype: Its antigen remains unknown. One end of the junction fails to match germline, which may point to a read error.

Starting from about 0.5 ug of total RNA, TCR beta cDNA was produced with a primer in the constant region. The TCR beta library was amplified through three nested multiplex PCR rounds in a modified ARM-PCR procedure. Two initial PCR rounds of about 10 cycles each paired TRBV1-TRBV30 forward primers with a C-beta reverse primer. Each CDR3 protein gets one entry after TCRdb re-called the multiplex PCR reads with MiXCR. The sample lists about 200,000 distinct CDR3 sequences; less than 65% were seen once. The sample taken for sequencing was peripheral blood. J is TRBJ1-2 and V is TRBV11-2; D not resolved. The sequence was collected from a woman aged 60-70 years with primary liver carcinoma and hepatitis B virus infection. This CDR3 is CTSSLDRNYGYTF. The CDR3, as DNA: TGTACCAGCAGTTTAGACCGCAACTATGGCTACACCTTC.